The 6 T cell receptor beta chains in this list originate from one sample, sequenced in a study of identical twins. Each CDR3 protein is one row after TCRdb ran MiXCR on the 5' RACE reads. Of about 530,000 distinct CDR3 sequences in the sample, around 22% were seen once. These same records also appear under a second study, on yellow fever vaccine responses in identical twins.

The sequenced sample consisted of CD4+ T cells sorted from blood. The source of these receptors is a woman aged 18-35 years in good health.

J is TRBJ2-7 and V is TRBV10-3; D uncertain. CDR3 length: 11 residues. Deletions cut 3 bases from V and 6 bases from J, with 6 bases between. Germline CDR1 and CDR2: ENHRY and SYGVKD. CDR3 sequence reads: CAISDGREQYF. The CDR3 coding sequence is TGTGCCATCAGTGATGGTCGCGAGCAGTACTTC.

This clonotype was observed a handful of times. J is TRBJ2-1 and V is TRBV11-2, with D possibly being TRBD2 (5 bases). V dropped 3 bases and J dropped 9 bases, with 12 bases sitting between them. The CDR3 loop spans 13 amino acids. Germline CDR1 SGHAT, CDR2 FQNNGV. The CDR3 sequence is CASSFRLAGEQFF. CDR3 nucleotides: TGTGCCAGCAGCTTCCGATTGGCGGGTGAGCAGTTCTTC.

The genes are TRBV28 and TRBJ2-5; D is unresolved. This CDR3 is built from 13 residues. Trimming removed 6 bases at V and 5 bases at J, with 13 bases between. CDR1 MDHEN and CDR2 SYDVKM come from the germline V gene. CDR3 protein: CASSPPGWETQYF. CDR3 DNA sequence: TGTGCCAGCAGCCCGCCTGGATGGGAGACCCAGTACTTC.

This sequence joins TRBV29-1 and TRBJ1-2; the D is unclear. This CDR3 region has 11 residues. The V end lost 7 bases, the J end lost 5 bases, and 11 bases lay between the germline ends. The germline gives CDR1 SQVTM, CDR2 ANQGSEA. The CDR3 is CSAEENYGYTF. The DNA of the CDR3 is TGCAGCGCCGAGGAGAATTATGGCTACACCTTC.

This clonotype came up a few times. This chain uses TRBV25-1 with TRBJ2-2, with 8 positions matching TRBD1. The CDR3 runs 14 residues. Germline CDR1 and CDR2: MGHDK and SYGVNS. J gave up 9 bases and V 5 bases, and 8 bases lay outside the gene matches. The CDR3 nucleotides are TGTGCCAGCAGTACGGGACAGGTTGCGCGGGAGCTGTTTTTT. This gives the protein CASSTGQVARELFF.

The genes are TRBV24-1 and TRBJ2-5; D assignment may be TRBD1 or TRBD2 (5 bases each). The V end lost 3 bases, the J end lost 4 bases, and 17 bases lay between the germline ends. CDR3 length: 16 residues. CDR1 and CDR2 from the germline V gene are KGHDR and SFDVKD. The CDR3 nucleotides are TGTGCCACCAGTGATGGGGGTAGCGCTAGGGCAGAGACCCAGTACTTC. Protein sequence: CATSDGGSARAETQYF.